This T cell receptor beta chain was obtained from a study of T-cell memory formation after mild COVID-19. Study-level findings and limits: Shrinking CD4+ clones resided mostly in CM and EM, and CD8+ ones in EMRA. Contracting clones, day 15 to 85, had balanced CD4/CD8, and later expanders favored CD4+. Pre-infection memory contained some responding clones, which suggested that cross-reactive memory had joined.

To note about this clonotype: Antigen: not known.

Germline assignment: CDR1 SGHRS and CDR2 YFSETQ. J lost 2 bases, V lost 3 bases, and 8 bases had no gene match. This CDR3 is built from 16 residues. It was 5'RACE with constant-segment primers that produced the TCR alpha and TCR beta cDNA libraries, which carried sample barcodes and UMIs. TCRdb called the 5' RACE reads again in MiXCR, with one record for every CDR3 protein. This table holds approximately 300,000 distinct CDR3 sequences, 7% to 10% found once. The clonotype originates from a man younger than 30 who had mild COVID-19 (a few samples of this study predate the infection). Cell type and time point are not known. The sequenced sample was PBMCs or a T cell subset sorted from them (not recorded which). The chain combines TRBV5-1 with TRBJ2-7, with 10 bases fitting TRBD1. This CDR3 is CASSSTHGQGAYEQYF. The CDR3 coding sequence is TGCGCCAGCAGCTCCACCCACGGACAGGGGGCCTACGAGCAGTACTTC.